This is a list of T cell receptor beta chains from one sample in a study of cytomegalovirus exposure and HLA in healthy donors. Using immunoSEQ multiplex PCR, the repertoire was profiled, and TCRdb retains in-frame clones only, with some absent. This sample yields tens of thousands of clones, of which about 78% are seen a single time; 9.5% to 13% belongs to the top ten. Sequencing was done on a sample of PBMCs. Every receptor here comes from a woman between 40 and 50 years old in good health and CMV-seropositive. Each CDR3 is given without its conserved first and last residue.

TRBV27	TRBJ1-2	ASSRGQDYGYT
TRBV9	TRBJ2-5	ASSVTGGETQY
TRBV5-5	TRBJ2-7	ASSPRQGLLEAYEQY
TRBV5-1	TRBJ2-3	ASSRGHHTDTQY
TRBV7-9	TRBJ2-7	ASSLGSSEQY
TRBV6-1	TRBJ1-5	ASRATGVGNQPQH
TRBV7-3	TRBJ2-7	ASSSGGTGTGPYEQY
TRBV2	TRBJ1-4	ASKDRGPEKLF
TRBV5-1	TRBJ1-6	ASSLGQLNSPLH
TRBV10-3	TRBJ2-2	AISVRPGPPTASPNTGELF
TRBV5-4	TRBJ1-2	ASSLGQSYGYT
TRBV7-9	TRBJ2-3	ASSGPGQGALPDTQY
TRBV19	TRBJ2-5	ATSPGAEETQY
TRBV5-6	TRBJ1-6	ASSLGQGSGSPLH
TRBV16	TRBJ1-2	ASSQEEQGARGYT
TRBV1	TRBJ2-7	TSSQTSGAVYEQY
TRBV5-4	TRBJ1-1	ASSLTGNTEAF
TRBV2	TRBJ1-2	AGLGGDYGYT
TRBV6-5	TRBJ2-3	ASRRDFTDTQY
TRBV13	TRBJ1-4	ASSCRGFGSDYGLWAEKLF
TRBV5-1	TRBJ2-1	ASSLGGDPTWNEQF
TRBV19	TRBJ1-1	ASSMTRREAF
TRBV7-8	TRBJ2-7	ASSPSTGYEQY
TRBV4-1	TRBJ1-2	ASSQGESYGYT
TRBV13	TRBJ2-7	ASSFSTSVGEQY
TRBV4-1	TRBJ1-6	ASSHPYSPLH
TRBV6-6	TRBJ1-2	ASSTGGDYGYT
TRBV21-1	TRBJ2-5	ASSYSGPVAGGTQY
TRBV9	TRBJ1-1	ASSEVGFPGVEAF
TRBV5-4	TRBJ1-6	ASSLGDRHSPLH
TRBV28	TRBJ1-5	ASLGAEGSNQPQH